These T cell receptor beta chains were read from a single sample in a study of blood T cell repertoires in COVID-19. TCRdb's table, derived via immunoSEQ multiplex PCR, lists solely in-frame clones and lacks some. The table has 250,000 or so clones, 90% seen once. Specimen: peripheral blood. These receptors all come from a woman in her fifties or sixties with COVID-19, enrolled during active disease. Each CDR3 is given with its conserved first and last residue. The D gene is left open where the match is weak. A clone size is listed for some rows: how often the clone was seen (once, few, many), or a class if it is expanded.

D gene: TRBD1; J gene: TRBJ1-5; V gene: TRBV12-3/TRBV12-4; clone size: .; CDR3 DNA: TGTGCCAGCAGCCCACAGGGGAATCAGCCCCAGCATTTT; CDR3 protein: CASSPQGNQPQHF
D gene: TRBD2; J gene: TRBJ2-2; V gene: TRBV7-2; clone size: .; CDR3 DNA: TGTGCCAGCAGCTTAGCCACTAGCGGGGGGGCCACCGGGGAGCTGTTTTTT; CDR3 protein: CASSLATSGGATGELFF
D gene: .; J gene: TRBJ1-4; V gene: TRBV6-5; clone size: .; CDR3 DNA: TGTGCCAGCAGTTACTCGGGGGCGGCTAATGAAAAACTGTTTTTT; CDR3 protein: CASSYSGAANEKLFF
D gene: TRBD1; J gene: TRBJ2-5; V gene: TRBV27; clone size: .; CDR3 DNA: TGTGCCAGCAGTTTCCTCGGGACAGGCCAAGAGACCCAGTACTTC; CDR3 protein: CASSFLGTGQETQYF
D gene: TRBD1; J gene: TRBJ1-2; V gene: TRBV27; clone size: .; CDR3 DNA: TGTGCCAGCAGTTTCCGCGGACAGGAAGGGTATGGCTACACCTTC; CDR3 protein: CASSFRGQEGYGYTF
D gene: .; J gene: TRBJ1-2; V gene: TRBV4-3; clone size: .; CDR3 DNA: TGCGCCAGCAGCCAAGATGTTGGGCTGAACTATGGCTACACCTTC; CDR3 protein: CASSQDVGLNYGYTF
D gene: TRBD1; J gene: TRBJ2-7; V gene: TRBV29-1; clone size: .; CDR3 DNA: TGCAGCGTCATCCAGGGGGCCCACGAGCAGTACTTC; CDR3 protein: CSVIQGAHEQYF
D gene: TRBD1; J gene: TRBJ1-4; V gene: TRBV3-1/TRBV3-2; clone size: .; CDR3 DNA: TGTGCCAGCAGCCTCGGACAGGGGCCTGAAAAACTGTTTTTT; CDR3 protein: CASSLGQGPEKLFF
D gene: .; J gene: TRBJ2-3; V gene: TRBV5-4; clone size: .; CDR3 DNA: TGTGCCAGCAGCTTGTGGGGGGGCGGGACAGATACGCAGTATTTT; CDR3 protein: CASSLWGGGTDTQYF
D gene: .; J gene: TRBJ1-1; V gene: TRBV6-5; clone size: .; CDR3 DNA: TGTGCCAGCAGTTTGACAGTGAACACTGAAGCTTTCTTT; CDR3 protein: CASSLTVNTEAFF
D gene: .; J gene: TRBJ2-7; V gene: TRBV4-2; clone size: .; CDR3 DNA: TGTGCCAGCAGCCAAGAAGCTAACAGAGCCTACGAGCAGTACTTC; CDR3 protein: CASSQEANRAYEQYF
D gene: .; J gene: TRBJ1-1; V gene: TRBV7-9; clone size: few; CDR3 DNA: TGTGCCAGCAGCCCGGGTTTTGTTTTAGAAGCTTTCTTT; CDR3 protein: CASSPGFVLEAFF
D gene: .; J gene: TRBJ1-2; V gene: TRBV19; clone size: .; CDR3 DNA: TGTGCCAGTAGCACTACAGGGATGGCGAACTATGGCTACACCTTC; CDR3 protein: CASSTTGMANYGYTF
D gene: .; J gene: TRBJ1-1; V gene: TRBV2; clone size: .; CDR3 DNA: TGTGCCAGCAGTTATGGGAGTGAAGCTTTCTTT; CDR3 protein: CASSYGSEAFF
D gene: .; J gene: TRBJ2-2; V gene: TRBV9; clone size: once; CDR3 DNA: TGTGCCAGCAGCGGACCCACCGGACATAGCACCGGGGAGCTGTTTTTT; CDR3 protein: CASSGPTGHSTGELFF
D gene: .; J gene: TRBJ1-6; V gene: TRBV5-6; clone size: .; CDR3 DNA: TGTGCCAGCAGCTTCGCCTCGATCAGTTCACCCCTCCACTTT; CDR3 protein: CASSFASISSPLHF
D gene: .; J gene: TRBJ1-4; V gene: TRBV4-3; clone size: .; CDR3 DNA: TGCGCCAGCAGCCTTACAGGGTCCCTTAATGAAAAACTGTTTTTT; CDR3 protein: CASSLTGSLNEKLFF
D gene: .; J gene: TRBJ1-6; V gene: TRBV11-2; clone size: .; CDR3 DNA: TGTGCCAGCAGCTCTCTCAGGGGCAATTCACCCCTCCACTTT; CDR3 protein: CASSSLRGNSPLHF
D gene: .; J gene: TRBJ1-4; V gene: TRBV11-2; clone size: once; CDR3 DNA: TGTGCCAGCAGCTTATCACCCCGGGATGAAAAACTGTTTTTT; CDR3 protein: CASSLSPRDEKLFF
D gene: .; J gene: TRBJ1-1; V gene: TRBV6-4; clone size: .; CDR3 DNA: TGTGCCAGCAGTGACCAGTTTATGAACACTGAAGCTTTCTTT; CDR3 protein: CASSDQFMNTEAFF
D gene: .; J gene: TRBJ1-1; V gene: TRBV7-2; clone size: .; CDR3 DNA: TGTGCCAGCAGCTTAGATAGAGTCGGCACTGAAGCTTTCTTT; CDR3 protein: CASSLDRVGTEAFF
D gene: TRBD1; J gene: TRBJ1-2; V gene: TRBV29-1; clone size: .; CDR3 DNA: TGCAGAGCGGGACAGGACTATGGCTACACCTTC; CDR3 protein: CRAGQDYGYTF
D gene: .; J gene: TRBJ1-6; V gene: TRBV19; clone size: once; CDR3 DNA: TGTGCCAGTAGTATCAATCCGGGACACGGAGATTCACCCCTCCACTTT; CDR3 protein: CASSINPGHGDSPLHF
D gene: .; J gene: TRBJ2-7; V gene: TRBV18; clone size: .; CDR3 DNA: TGTGCCAGCTCACCACCCCTCGGAGGTCTCTACGAGCAGTACTTC; CDR3 protein: CASSPPLGGLYEQYF
D gene: .; J gene: TRBJ1-5; V gene: TRBV4-2; clone size: few; CDR3 DNA: TGTGCCAGCAGCCAAGATCTCAGGGGACGCAATCAGCCCCAGCATTTT; CDR3 protein: CASSQDLRGRNQPQHF
D gene: TRBD1; J gene: TRBJ2-1; V gene: TRBV19; clone size: .; CDR3 DNA: TGTGCCAGTAGTTGGGGGACAGCATACAATGAGCAGTTCTTC; CDR3 protein: CASSWGTAYNEQFF
D gene: TRBD1; J gene: TRBJ1-4; V gene: TRBV2; clone size: once; CDR3 DNA: TGTGCCGGCCTCCGACGGCGCACAGGGGCAACTAATGAAAAACTGTTTTTT; CDR3 protein: CAGLRRRTGATNEKLFF
D gene: .; J gene: TRBJ1-2; V gene: TRBV30; clone size: .; CDR3 DNA: TGTGCCTGGAAAAACCCAGGGCCGAGCGGCTACACCTTC; CDR3 protein: CAWKNPGPSGYTF
D gene: .; J gene: TRBJ1-2; V gene: TRBV18; clone size: .; CDR3 DNA: TGTGCCAGCTCACCACTGCTGACAGTGGAGACTAACTATGGCTACACCTTC; CDR3 protein: CASSPLLTVETNYGYTF
D gene: TRBD1; J gene: TRBJ1-5; V gene: TRBV7-6; clone size: .; CDR3 DNA: TGTGCCAGCAGTCCGGGGACAGGTACAATAGGGCCCCAGCATTTT; CDR3 protein: CASSPGTGTIGPQHF
D gene: .; J gene: TRBJ1-2; V gene: TRBV6-2/TRBV6-3; clone size: .; CDR3 DNA: TGTGCCAGCAGTTCTGGAGCCCAGGGGAATGGCGGCTACACCTTC; CDR3 protein: CASSSGAQGNGGYTF
D gene: .; J gene: TRBJ2-2; V gene: TRBV5-1; clone size: .; CDR3 DNA: TGCGCCAGCAGCTTGGGGGCCGCGGGAACCGGGGAGCTGTTTTTT; CDR3 protein: CASSLGAAGTGELFF
D gene: .; J gene: TRBJ2-7; V gene: TRBV19; clone size: .; CDR3 DNA: TGTGCCAGTAGTGCCCACCAGGGCCGCTACGAGCAGTACTTC; CDR3 protein: CASSAHQGRYEQYF
D gene: TRBD2; J gene: TRBJ2-5; V gene: TRBV10-3; clone size: .; CDR3 DNA: TGTGCCATCAGCCGGACTAGCGGGGGGGTAGAGACCCAGTACTTC; CDR3 protein: CAISRTSGGVETQYF
D gene: .; J gene: TRBJ1-4; V gene: TRBV5-6; clone size: .; CDR3 DNA: TGTGCCAGCAGCCCTCAGGGTTGGGATGAAAAACTGTTTTTT; CDR3 protein: CASSPQGWDEKLFF
D gene: .; J gene: TRBJ1-5; V gene: TRBV7-9; clone size: .; CDR3 DNA: TGTGCCAGCAGCTTAGGACAGGACAATCAGCCCCAGCATTTT; CDR3 protein: CASSLGQDNQPQHF
D gene: TRBD1; J gene: TRBJ2-2; V gene: TRBV27; clone size: .; CDR3 DNA: TGTGCCAGCACCTTTACAGGGGGGAACACCGGGGAGCTGTTTTTT; CDR3 protein: CASTFTGGNTGELFF
D gene: .; J gene: TRBJ2-7; V gene: TRBV6-5; clone size: .; CDR3 DNA: TGTGCCAGCATCAGGGGCAACGAGCAGTACTTC; CDR3 protein: CASIRGNEQYF
D gene: TRBD1; J gene: TRBJ1-1; V gene: TRBV7-2; clone size: .; CDR3 DNA: TGTGCCAGCATCGGGACAGGGGGTAGCACTGAAGCTTTCTTT; CDR3 protein: CASIGTGGSTEAFF